These 2 T cell receptor beta chains came from one sample sequenced in a study of CD8 T cells in Susac syndrome. Random hexamers were used to reverse transcribe an amount of roughly 0.5 to 1 ug RNA. TCRdb redid the calling of the immunoSEQ multiplex PCR reads with MiXCR, one entry per CDR3 protein. Of about 73,000 distinct CDR3 sequences listed, just under 95% are singletons. The sequenced sample was CD8+ T cells from PBMCs. These receptors came from a human donor with multiple sclerosis.

CDR3 amino acids: CAWRADRGWQETQYF. CDR3 DNA sequence: TGTGCCTGGAGGGCGGACAGGGGGTGGCAAGAGACCCAGTACTTC. The chain uses TRBV30 and TRBJ2-5; 10 bases agree with TRBD1. The V gene's germline CDR1 is GTSNPN and CDR2 SVGIG (reference sequence). The CDR3 covers 15 residues. Losses at the gene ends were 3 bases for V and 2 bases for J; bases not matched to a gene: 6.

The CDR3 DNA follows: TGTGCCAGTACGAACACCGGGGAGCTGTTTTTT. This codes for CASTNTGELFF. The chain combines TRBV19 with TRBJ2-2; D not certain. Trimming took off 7 bases at V and 0 bases at J, with 0 bases between the two ends. The germline CDR1 and CDR2 sequences are LNHDA and SQIVND (reference sequence). The CDR3 sequence is 11 residues long.